This T cell receptor beta chain was sequenced during a study of PD-1 blockade in classical Hodgkin lymphoma. Study outcomes and limitations: Some patients began nivolumab under 1 year after ASCT. These patients were excluded from later analyses. Patients with a complete response exhibited baseline diversity comparable to newly diagnosed patients.

Time point reported: cycle 4 day 1 (C4D1), after 6 weeks of nivolumab. There was relapse after autologous stem cell transplantation in every patient, and there was variation in brentuximab vedotin exposure. Best responses included complete response and partial response; otherwise, the best response was progressive disease. About this clone: No antigen is known for it.

The data were produced by immunoSEQ multiplex PCR, yet TCRdb's version contains in-frame clones alone and is incomplete. The data show about 28,000 clones, roughly 77% seen once. V shed 4 bases and J 3 bases; nucleotides not matched to a gene: 4. The V gene's germline CDR1 is LNHDA and CDR2 SQIVND (reference sequence). CDR3 length: 15 amino acids. The chain carries TRBV19 and TRBJ2-3; 10 bases map to TRBD2. Source: peripheral blood mononuclear cells (PBMCs), taken before the fourth cycle of nivolumab. This clonotype was sampled from a human donor with classical Hodgkin lymphoma. The CDR3 region has the DNA TGTGCCAGTAGTAGGTGGACTAGCGGAACAGATACGCAGTATTTT. Its protein is CASSRWTSGTDTQYF.